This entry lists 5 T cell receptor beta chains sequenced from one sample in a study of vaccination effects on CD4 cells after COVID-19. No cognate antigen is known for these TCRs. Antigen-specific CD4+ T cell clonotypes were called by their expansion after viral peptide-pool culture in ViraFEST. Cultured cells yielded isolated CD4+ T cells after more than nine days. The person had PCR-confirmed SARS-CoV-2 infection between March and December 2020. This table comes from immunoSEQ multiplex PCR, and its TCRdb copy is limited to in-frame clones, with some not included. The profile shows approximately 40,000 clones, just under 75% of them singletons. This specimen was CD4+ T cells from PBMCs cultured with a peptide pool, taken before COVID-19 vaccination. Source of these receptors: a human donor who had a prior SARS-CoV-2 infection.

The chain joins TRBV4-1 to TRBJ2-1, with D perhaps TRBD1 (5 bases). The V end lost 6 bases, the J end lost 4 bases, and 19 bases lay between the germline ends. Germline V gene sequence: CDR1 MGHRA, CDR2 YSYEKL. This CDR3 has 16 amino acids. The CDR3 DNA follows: TGCGCCAGCAGTCGTGAACCTTCGGCAGGGTACAATGAGCAGTTCTTC. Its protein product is CASSREPSAGYNEQFF.

The CDR3 loop reads CASRRPRGMTEKLFF. For the CDR3, the DNA is TGTGCCAGCAGACGCCCCAGGGGAATGACTGAAAAACTGTTTTTT. The chain couples TRBV6-6 to TRBJ1-4, with D possibly matching TRBD1 (6 bases). The length of the CDR3 is 15 residues. Deletions cut 6 bases from V and 7 bases from J, with 18 bases between. From germline, CDR1 is MNHNY and CDR2 SVGAGI (reference sequence).

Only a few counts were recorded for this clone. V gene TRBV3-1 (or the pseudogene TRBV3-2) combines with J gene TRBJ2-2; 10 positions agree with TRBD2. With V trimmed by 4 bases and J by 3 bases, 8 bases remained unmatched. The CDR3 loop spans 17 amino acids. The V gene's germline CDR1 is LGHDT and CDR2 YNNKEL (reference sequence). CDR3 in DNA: TGTGCCAGCAGCCCCCTCTTAGCGGGGGGTTACACCGGGGAGCTGTTTTTT. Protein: CASSPLLAGGYTGELFF.

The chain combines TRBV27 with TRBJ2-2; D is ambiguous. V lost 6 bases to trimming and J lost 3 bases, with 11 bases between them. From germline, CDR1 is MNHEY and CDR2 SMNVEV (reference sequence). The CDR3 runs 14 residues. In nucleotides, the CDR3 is TGTGCCAGCAGGGACCAGGTTTACACCGGGGAGCTGTTTTTT. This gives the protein CASRDQVYTGELFF.

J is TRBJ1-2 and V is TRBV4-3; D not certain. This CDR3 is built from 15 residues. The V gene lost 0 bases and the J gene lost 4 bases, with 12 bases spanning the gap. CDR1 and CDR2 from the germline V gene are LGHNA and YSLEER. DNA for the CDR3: TGCGCCAGCAGCCAAGATTTCCAGGCTACCTATGGCTACACCTTC. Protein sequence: CASSQDFQATYGYTF.